Presented here are 7 T cell receptor beta chains from one specimen sequenced in a study of blood T cell repertoires in COVID-19. Sequenced by immunoSEQ multiplex PCR; TCRdb stores in-frame clones only, minus some. This sample has 260,000 or so clones, with about 80% found just once. The sample consisted of PBMCs or T cells enriched from blood (not recorded which). All receptors derive from a woman aged 35 to 49 who had been exposed to COVID-19.

The chain joins TRBV27 to TRBJ2-3, with 7 bases that match TRBD1. CDR1 MNHEY and CDR2 SMNVEV come from the germline V gene (reference sequence). This CDR3 region has 21 residues. V gave up 2 bases and J gave up 2 bases; unmatched junction bases: 22. CDR3 sequence (DNA): TGTGCCAGCAGTTTAACGCCGACAGGGAGAATGGGGCGGAGACCCACAGATACGCAGTATTTT. Encoded protein: CASSLTPTGRMGRRPTDTQYF.

Concerning this clone itself: The same CDR3 is also encoded by other DNA sequences in this sample. The rearrangement joins TRBV28 to TRBJ2-7; D gene uncertain. V was cut by 5 bases and J by 4 bases, with 6 bases left in between. The CDR3 runs to 11 residues. Per the germline V gene, CDR1 is MDHEN and CDR2 is SYDVKM. The CDR3 DNA reads as TGTGCCAGCAGTCCTTATTACGAGCAGTACTTC. As protein: CASSPYYEQYF.

In this sample, this clone turned up once. The same CDR3 can be traced to other DNA sequences in this sample. The V gene is TRBV4-1, the J gene TRBJ1-1; TRBD1 matches at 7 bases. Germline CDR1 is MGHRA and CDR2 is YSYEKL. The CDR3 spans 13 residues. J lost 5 bases, V lost 0 bases, and 0 bases had no gene match. The CDR3 loop is CASSQDRGTEAFF. The CDR3 nucleotides read TGCGCCAGCAGCCAAGACAGGGGGACTGAAGCTTTCTTT.

This clone was seen once. The chain joins TRBV6-4 to TRBJ1-5, with a tentative D call TRBD1 (6 bases). Germline V gene data show CDR1 as MRHNA and CDR2 as SNTAGT. Trimming took 4 bases from V and 7 from J, leaving 17 bases between them. The CDR3 extends over 15 amino acids. CDR3 sequence (DNA): TGTGCCAGCAGTGCCAGCCAGGGGCCGGGGCAGCCCCAGCATTTT. Residues: CASSASQGPGQPQHF.

This CDR3 reads CASSEIGGGTDTQYF. CDR3 sequence (DNA): TGTGCCAGCAGTGAAATTGGCGGTGGCACAGATACGCAGTATTTT. The chain recombines TRBV2 with TRBJ2-3; D is unclear. The V and J ends lost 2 bases and 1 base respectively, with 10 bases between them. Germline V gives CDR1 SNHLY, CDR2 FYNNEI. The CDR3 runs 15 residues.

V usage is TRBV19 and J usage is TRBJ2-5, with TRBD1 identical over 11 bases. V shed 1 base, J shed 2 bases, and the junction held 3 bases outside the gene matches. This CDR3 contains 16 residues. Germline CDR1 LNHDA, CDR2 SQIVND (reference sequence). The CDR3 bases are TGTGCCAGTAGTATAGGTGGGACAGGGGGTCAAGAGACCCAGTACTTC. Its translation: CASSIGGTGGQETQYF.

The chain employs TRBV4-3 and TRBJ1-4; D is possibly TRBD1 (6 bases). The V end was cut by 0 bases, the J end by 5 bases, with 19 bases between. The CDR3 length is 18 residues. The germline V gene encodes CDR1 LGHNA and CDR2 YSLEER. Here the CDR3 reads CASSQDGLQGSPNEKLFF. The CDR3 DNA sequence: TGCGCCAGCAGCCAAGATGGCCTGCAGGGGTCACCAAATGAAAAACTGTTTTTT.